This is a list of T cell receptor beta chains from one sample in a study of blood T cell repertoires in COVID-19. Clones were read by immunoSEQ multiplex PCR, and TCRdb kept only the in-frame ones, dropping some. The sample holds about 360,000 clones, around four fifths seen once. The source material was peripheral blood. The origin of the receptors is a young man with active or convalescent COVID-19. Each CDR3 is given with its conserved first and last residue. D genes are given only for firm matches. A clone size is listed for some rows: how often the clone was seen (once, few, many), or a class if it is expanded.

CDR3 DNA	CDR3 protein	CDR3 length	V gene	J gene	D gene	clone size
TGTGCCTGGAGGGGCAGGGACACCGGGGAGCTGTTTTTT	CAWRGRDTGELFF	13	TRBV30	TRBJ2-2	.	few
TGTGCCAGCAGCGTAGAGGGTAGGGGCATTCGGTCCGGGGAGCTGTTTTTT	CASSVEGRGIRSGELFF	17	TRBV9	TRBJ2-2	.	few
TGTGCCAGCAGTTATTCGGGGTCCTACAATGAGCAGTTCTTC	CASSYSGSYNEQFF	14	TRBV6-6	TRBJ2-1	.	.
TGTGCCAGCAGCTACCTCGGGGACACTGAAGCTTTCTTT	CASSYLGDTEAFF	13	TRBV27	TRBJ1-1	.	.
TGTGCCAGCCGCCTTCGCGGAGCCACCTCCTACGAGCAGTACTTC	CASRLRGATSYEQYF	15	TRBV19	TRBJ2-7	.	.
TGCGCCAGCAGCTTGGACAGGGGAAAAAAACTGTTTTTT	CASSLDRGKKLFF	13	TRBV5-1	TRBJ1-4	TRBD1	few
TGCGCCAGCAGCTTGATCTCACAGGGGGGCACTGAAGCTTTCTTT	CASSLISQGGTEAFF	15	TRBV5-1	TRBJ1-1	TRBD1	once
TGTGCCACCAGGGATACGGGACTCCAAGAGACCCAGTACTTC	CATRDTGLQETQYF	14	TRBV6-5	TRBJ2-5	.	once
TGCGCCAGCAGCCCGGGACTAGCGGGAGGGTATTACAATGAGCAGTTCTTC	CASSPGLAGGYYNEQFF	17	TRBV5-1	TRBJ2-1	TRBD2	once
TGTGCCAGCAGCTTAGGGGGCAGGGGAAGCTCCTACGAGCAGTACTTC	CASSLGGRGSSYEQYF	16	TRBV13	TRBJ2-7	.	once
TGCGCCAGCAGCCCGACAATAAACTCCTACGAGCAGTACTTC	CASSPTINSYEQYF	14	TRBV5-1	TRBJ2-7	.	.
TGTGCCACGTTAGACAGTCCGCCTGAAGCTTTCTTT	CATLDSPPEAFF	12	TRBV28	TRBJ1-1	.	.
TGTGCCAGCAGGTCCGGGACAGGGCGGAACTACGAGCAGTACTTC	CASRSGTGRNYEQYF	15	TRBV7-9	TRBJ2-7	TRBD1	.
TGTGCCAGCAGCTTTGGAGAGACCTACAATGAGCAGTTCTTC	CASSFGETYNEQFF	14	TRBV11-3	TRBJ2-1	.	once
TGTGCCTGGAGTCCGACAGGGGCCGAGACCCAGTACTTC	CAWSPTGAETQYF	13	TRBV30	TRBJ2-5	TRBD1	.
TGTGCCAGTAGTCGGACAGGGTATCCGTCTGGCTACACCTTC	CASSRTGYPSGYTF	14	TRBV19	TRBJ1-2	TRBD1	.
TGTGCCACCAGCAGAGACAGGGGAACGTCTGGCTACACCTTC	CATSRDRGTSGYTF	14	TRBV15	TRBJ1-2	.	.
TGTGCCAGCAGTTTAGGCAGGCCTATTGAAAAACTGTTTTTT	CASSLGRPIEKLFF	14	TRBV27	TRBJ1-4	.	.
TGTGCCAGCTCAACCACGTCGCGGGAGGGCAATGAGCAGTTCTTC	CASSTTSREGNEQFF	15	TRBV18	TRBJ2-1	TRBD2	.
TGTGCCAGCAGCGGGGACAGGCGGATACGGGAGCAGTTCTTC	CASSGDRRIREQFF	14	TRBV7-9	TRBJ2-1	TRBD1	.
TGTGCCAGTAGTTTGCAGAAGAACACTGAAGCTTTCTTT	CASSLQKNTEAFF	13	TRBV19	TRBJ1-1	.	.
TGCTTCACAGGGGGAGGAGCCGAAAACTATGGCTACACCTTC	CFTGGGAENYGYTF	14	TRBV28	TRBJ1-2	TRBD1	.
TGTGCCAGCAGCTTACCCAGACTCCAAGAGACCCAGTACTTC	CASSLPRLQETQYF	14	TRBV7-8	TRBJ2-5	.	.
TGTGCCTGGAGCTCCGGGACACCTGGAAACACCATATATTTT	CAWSSGTPGNTIYF	14	TRBV30	TRBJ1-3	.	.
TGCGCCAGCAGCGAGATCTGGCGGGAGGTCTCGTGGGAGCAGTTCTTC	CASSEIWREVSWEQFF	16	TRBV5-1	TRBJ2-1	TRBD2	.
TGCGCCAGCAGCCAAGCCCCAGGGGACAGGCTAGGCGGCTACACCTTC	CASSQAPGDRLGGYTF	16	TRBV4-3	TRBJ1-2	TRBD1	.
TGTGCCAGCAGCTGGACTAGCGGGGGGGTCGGGGAGCTGTTTTTT	CASSWTSGGVGELFF	15	TRBV7-8	TRBJ2-2	TRBD2	.
TGTGCCAGTAAGGTGACTAGCGGGAGCCCAGAGCAGTACTTC	CASKVTSGSPEQYF	14	TRBV19	TRBJ2-7	TRBD2	.
TGTGCCAGCAGCTCGGGAATGAACACTGAAGCTTTCTTT	CASSSGMNTEAFF	13	TRBV5-4	TRBJ1-1	.	.
TGTGCCAGCAGTAAACTAGCGGGGGGGCCCAATGAGCAGTTCTTC	CASSKLAGGPNEQFF	15	TRBV6-2/TRBV6-3	TRBJ2-1	TRBD2	.
TGTGCCAGCAGCCGGGACTCTGACACTGAAGCTTTCTTT	CASSRDSDTEAFF	13	TRBV7-3	TRBJ1-1	.	.
TGTGCCACCAGCAGAGATCGGAGCGGGAGGGCCGATGGCGAGCAGTACTTC	CATSRDRSGRADGEQYF	17	TRBV15	TRBJ2-7	TRBD2	.
TGTGCCTGGGGGGCGCCAAGGGGCGCTTTCTTT	CAWGAPRGAFF	11	TRBV30	TRBJ1-1	.	.
TGTGCCAGCGGGGCCCTCGGCACTGAAGCTTTCTTT	CASGALGTEAFF	12	TRBV7-9	TRBJ1-1	.	.
TGTGCCAGCAGTGTCTCCTTGACAAGAAGTTCCTACGAGCAGTACTTC	CASSVSLTRSSYEQYF	16	TRBV2	TRBJ2-7	.	once
TGCGCCAGCAGCCAGCCTGGCGGGACCCTTAATGAAGGACTGTTTTTT	CASSQPGGTLNEGLFF	16	TRBV4-3	TRBJ1-4	.	.
TGTGCCACCAGTGATTTATACAGGGCTAATGAGCAGTTCTTC	CATSDLYRANEQFF	14	TRBV24-1	TRBJ2-1	.	.
TGTGCCAGTAGTATAAACAGGGAAATCTACGAGCAGTACTTC	CASSINREIYEQYF	14	TRBV19	TRBJ2-7	.	.
TGTGCCAGCAGCCAAGATAGACTAGCCGCTGGCGGGGAGCTGTTTTTT	CASSQDRLAAGGELFF	16	TRBV14	TRBJ2-2	TRBD2	.
TGCACCAGCAGCCAAGTAGGCGGGAGAACTTACGAGCAGTACTTC	CTSSQVGGRTYEQYF	15	TRBV1	TRBJ2-7	.	.
TGTGCCAGCAACAGGGGGGACGAAAAACTGTTTTTT	CASNRGDEKLFF	12	TRBV28	TRBJ1-4	TRBD1	few
TGTGCCAGCCAGGCTGCGGGGGAAGCCTACGAGCAGTACTTC	CASQAAGEAYEQYF	14	TRBV28	TRBJ2-7	TRBD2	.
TGTGCCAGCAGCTTAGTGCAGCGGGAGGGAGGGGAGCTGTTTTTT	CASSLVQREGGELFF	15	TRBV7-2	TRBJ2-2	TRBD2	.
TGTGCCAGCAGCGTAGGTGTTACTAGCACAGATACGCAGTATTTT	CASSVGVTSTDTQYF	15	TRBV9	TRBJ2-3	.	.
TGTGCCAGCAGCTTAGCGCTCGACAGGCCAGATACGCAGTATTTT	CASSLALDRPDTQYF	15	TRBV11-1	TRBJ2-3	.	.
TGTGCCAGCAGCTTATCGGGGGGCTATGGCTACACCTTC	CASSLSGGYGYTF	13	TRBV7-2	TRBJ1-2	.	.
TGCGCCAGCAGCTTGGCTCCGGACAATGAGCAGTTCTTC	CASSLAPDNEQFF	13	TRBV5-1	TRBJ2-1	.	.
TGTGCCAGCAGTGAACTAGCGGCAGTGCCCTACAATGAGCAGTTCTTC	CASSELAAVPYNEQFF	16	TRBV27	TRBJ2-1	TRBD2	.